These 16 T cell receptor beta chains share one sample of origin, sequenced in a study of T-cell memory formation after mild COVID-19. TCRdb fed the 5' RACE reads into MiXCR, producing one record per CDR3 protein. The sample shows just over 60,000 distinct CDR3 sequences, about 10% of them seen only once. Sequencing input: PBMCs or a T cell subset sorted from them (not recorded which). The receptors here all came from a man younger than 35 who had mild COVID-19 (a few samples of this study predate the infection). Cell type and time point are not known.

The sample holds a few counts of this clonotype. The chain couples TRBV3-1 to TRBJ2-1; unclear D gene. Per the germline V gene, CDR1 is LGHDT and CDR2 is YNNKEL (reference sequence). CDR3 length: 14 residues. Trimming pared 4 bases from V and 4 bases from J, leaving 11 bases between. CDR3: CASSPRQVYNEQFF. In DNA form, the CDR3 reads TGTGCCAGCAGCCCCCGGCAGGTGTACAATGAGCAGTTCTTC.

This chain uses TRBV24-1 with TRBJ1-2, with D maybe TRBD1 (6 bases). Germline CDR1 and CDR2: KGHDR and SFDVKD. The V end lost 2 bases, the J end lost 7 bases, and 10 bases lay between the germline ends. The CDR3 contains 13 residues. CDR3 loop: CATSDSLGAGYTF. The CDR3 DNA reads as TGTGCCACCAGTGATTCATTGGGGGCTGGCTACACCTTC.

This clonotype turned up a few times. This chain connects TRBV6-5 to TRBJ2-7, with D perhaps matching TRBD2 (5 bases). The germline V and J ends were trimmed by 4 bases and 5 bases, with 18 bases remaining between them. Per the germline V gene, CDR1 is MNHEY and CDR2 is SVGAGI. The CDR3 is 15 amino acids. CDR3 DNA: TGTGCCAGCAGTTCTCGATCCCGGGGTGCTGACGAGCAGTACTTC. Its protein product is CASSSRSRGADEQYF.

This chain links TRBV9 with TRBJ1-1; 8 nucleotides line up with TRBD1. Germline CDR1 SGDLS, CDR2 YYNGEE. Germline trimming cut 3 bases from V and 5 bases from J; bases unmatched to any gene: 6. CDR3 length equals 14 residues. The CDR3 spells CASSGEQGGTEAFF. Here the CDR3 DNA reads TGTGCCAGCAGCGGGGAACAGGGGGGAACTGAAGCTTTCTTT.

This clonotype was counted at least ten times. V and J are TRBV20-1 and TRBJ1-2; D unresolved. The germline V and J ends were trimmed by 2 bases and 4 bases, with 8 bases remaining between them. Germline loops: CDR1 DFQATT, CDR2 SNEGSKA (reference sequence). The CDR3 spans 12 residues. The CDR3 nucleotides are TGCAGTGCTAGAAAGTTGGTCTATGGCTACACCTTC. Translated, it gives CSARKLVYGYTF.

The chain links TRBV29-1 to TRBJ2-3; TRBD1 might be the D (6 bases). CDR3 length equals 13 residues. The ends were cut back, 7 bases at V and 2 bases at J, with 13 bases in the middle. From germline, CDR1 is SQVTM and CDR2 ANQGSEA. The CDR3 reads CSASDSFTDTQYF. The CDR3 DNA reads TGCAGCGCCTCGGACAGCTTCACAGATACGCAGTATTTT.

This clonotype was seen a handful of times. The chain carries TRBV27 and TRBJ1-1; 9 bases align to TRBD1. The germline gives CDR1 MNHEY, CDR2 SMNVEV (reference sequence). J was trimmed by 4 bases and V by 5 bases; bases with no gene match: 5. The CDR3 consists of 14 residues. In DNA form, the CDR3 reads TGTGCCAGCAGTCCCGGACAGGGGCTCACTGAAGCTTTCTTT. Residues: CASSPGQGLTEAFF.

A few counts support this clonotype. The rearrangement uses TRBV3-1 and TRBJ1-2, with no clear D. The V and J ends lost 4 bases and 5 bases respectively, with 14 bases between them. The germline gives CDR1 LGHDT, CDR2 YNNKEL (reference sequence). The CDR3 runs to 14 residues. Written as DNA, the CDR3 is TGTGCCAGCAGCCGCCGGACGGCCTCTTATGGCTACACCTTC. Translating gives CASSRRTASYGYTF.

DNA for the CDR3: TGTGCCAGCAGCTTAGGCGGGACAGGGTACAATGAGCAGTTCTTC. This encodes CASSLGGTGYNEQFF. This sequence joins TRBV7-2 and TRBJ2-1; 9 nucleotides align to TRBD1. V was clipped by 1 base and J by 4 bases; unmatched bases: 2. The CDR3 is 15 amino acids. CDR1 and CDR2 (germline): SGHTA, FQGNSA. Using reference TRBV7-2 and TRBJ2-1 for the parts outside the CDR3, the full variable domain is GAGVSQSPSNKVTEKGKDVELRCDPISGHTALYWYRQSLGQGLEFLIYFQGNSAPDKSGLPSDRFSAERTGGSVSTLTIQRTQQEDSAVYLCASSLGGTGYNEQFFGPGTRLTVL.

This clonotype showed up just a few times. The chain recombines TRBV6-1 with TRBJ2-5, with D uncertain. Germline values: CDR1 MNHNS, CDR2 SASEGT. The CDR3 is 12 residues long. The V gene lost 5 bases and the J gene lost 5 bases, with 9 bases spanning the gap. DNA of the CDR3: TGTGCCAGCAGTTTCCCTCTGGAGACCCAGTACTTC. Translated: CASSFPLETQYF.

The chain couples TRBV5-1 to TRBJ2-7; D may be TRBD2 (5 bases). The ends were cut back, 2 bases at V and 2 bases at J, with 17 bases in the middle. Germline V gene data show CDR1 as SGHRS and CDR2 as YFSETQ. The CDR3 has 16 amino acids. The DNA for the CDR3 is TGCGCCAGCAGCTTAACGGACGGAGGAAAGACCTACGAGCAGTACTTC. This codes for CASSLTDGGKTYEQYF.

As for this clonotype: Since a much larger clone is just one base distant, this may be a read error. V is TRBV5-1 and J is TRBJ1-1, with a possible D match to TRBD1 (5 bases). CDR1 and CDR2 from the germline V gene are SGHRS and YFSETQ. The CDR3 is made up of 14 amino acids. V lost 3 bases, J lost 4 bases, and 13 bases lay in between. CDR3: CASSSMGQGTEAFF. The CDR3 DNA follows: TGCGCCAGCAGCTCCATGGGGCAAGGCACTGAAGCTTTCTTT.

In this sample, this clonotype turned up a few times. The rearrangement links TRBV6-2 or TRBV6-3 to TRBJ2-5; 9 bases are shared with TRBD2. V lost 6 bases to trimming and J lost 4 bases; unmatched junction nucleotides: 3. The CDR3 length is 13 residues. CDR1 and CDR2 (germline): MNHEY, SVGEGT. The CDR3 here is CASRTSGAETQYF. CDR3 nucleotide sequence: TGTGCCAGCAGGACTAGCGGCGCAGAGACCCAGTACTTC.

In its sample, this clonotype was seen many times. The chain employs TRBV5-1 and TRBJ2-3; 8 bases line up with TRBD2. The CDR3 runs 16 residues. The germline gives CDR1 SGHRS, CDR2 YFSETQ. Unmatched junction bases numbered 5, after V lost 0 bases and J lost 2 bases. In DNA form, the CDR3 reads TGCGCCAGCAGCTTGGAAGCGCGGGGGGCCACAGATACGCAGTATTTT. It yields the protein CASSLEARGATDTQYF.

This clonotype occurred many times. J is TRBJ2-7 and V is TRBV7-8; weak D call: TRBD2 (5 bases). The germline V and J ends were trimmed by 0 bases and 3 bases, with 15 bases remaining between them. Germline V lookup: CDR1 SGHVS, CDR2 FQNEAQ. CDR3 length: 16 amino acids. The CDR3 nucleotides are TGTGCCAGCAGCTTAGCGGAGAGAGGGTTAGGCTACGAGCAGTACGTC. Its translation is CASSLAERGLGYEQYV.

CDR3 nucleotide sequence: TGCGCCAGCAGCCAAGAGTCTGCAATCGGGGAGACCCAGTACTTC. It is translated as CASSQESAIGETQYF. The chain carries TRBV4-3 and TRBJ2-5; D is ambiguous. The germline CDR1 and CDR2 sequences are LGHNA and YSLEER. This CDR3 spans 15 amino acids. V shed 0 bases and J shed 5 bases, with 13 bases lying between them.